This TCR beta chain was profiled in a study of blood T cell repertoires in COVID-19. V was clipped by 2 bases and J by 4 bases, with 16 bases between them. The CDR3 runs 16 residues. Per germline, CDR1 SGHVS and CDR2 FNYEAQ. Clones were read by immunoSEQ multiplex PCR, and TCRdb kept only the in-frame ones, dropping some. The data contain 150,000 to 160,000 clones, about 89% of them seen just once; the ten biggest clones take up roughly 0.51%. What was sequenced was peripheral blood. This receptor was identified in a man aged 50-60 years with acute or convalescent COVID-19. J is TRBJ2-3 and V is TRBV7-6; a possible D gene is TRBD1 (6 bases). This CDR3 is CASSLRTGKGADTQYF. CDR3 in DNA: TGTGCCAGCAGCTTAAGAACAGGGAAGGGAGCAGATACGCAGTATTTT.